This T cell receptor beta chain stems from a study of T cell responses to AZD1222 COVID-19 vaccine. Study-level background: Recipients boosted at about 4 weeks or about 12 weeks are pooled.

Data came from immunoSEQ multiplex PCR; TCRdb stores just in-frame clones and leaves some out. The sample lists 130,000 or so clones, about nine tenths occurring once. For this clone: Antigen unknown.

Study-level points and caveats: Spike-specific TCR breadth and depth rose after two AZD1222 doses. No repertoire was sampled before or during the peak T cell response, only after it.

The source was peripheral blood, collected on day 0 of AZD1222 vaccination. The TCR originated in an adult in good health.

The CDR3 sequence: CASSQDLAGAIDTQYF. DNA of the CDR3: TGTGCCAGCAGCCAAGACCTAGCGGGAGCCATAGATACGCAGTATTTT. The chain joins TRBV3-1 (or the pseudogene TRBV3-2) to TRBJ2-3; TRBD2 matches at 10 bases. The CDR3 is 16 amino acids. Per germline, CDR1 LGHDT and CDR2 YNNKEL (reference sequence). V lost 0 bases, J lost 5 bases, and 5 bases stayed unmatched.